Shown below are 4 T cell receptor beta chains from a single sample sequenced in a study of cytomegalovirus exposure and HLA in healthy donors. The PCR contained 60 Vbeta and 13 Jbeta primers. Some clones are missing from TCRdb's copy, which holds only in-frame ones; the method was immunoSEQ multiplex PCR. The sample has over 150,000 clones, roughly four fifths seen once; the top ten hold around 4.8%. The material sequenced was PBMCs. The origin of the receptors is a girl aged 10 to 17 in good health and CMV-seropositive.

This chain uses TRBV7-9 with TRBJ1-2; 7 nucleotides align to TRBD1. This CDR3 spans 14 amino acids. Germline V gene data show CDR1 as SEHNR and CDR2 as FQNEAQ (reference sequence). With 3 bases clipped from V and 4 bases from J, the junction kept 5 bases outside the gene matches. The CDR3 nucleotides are TGTGCCAGCAGCTTCCGGGGACAGACCTATGGCTACACCTTC. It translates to CASSFRGQTYGYTF.

The CDR3: CASSLGGTVNTEAFF. As DNA, the CDR3 is TGTGCCAGCAGCTTAGGAGGGACAGTGAACACTGAAGCTTTCTTT. This sequence joins TRBV7-2 and TRBJ1-1; 7 nucleotides agree with TRBD1. Germline V lookup: CDR1 SGHTA, CDR2 FQGNSA. V trimming: 1 base; J trimming: 0 bases; junction bases outside the gene matches: 2. The CDR3 has 15 amino acids.

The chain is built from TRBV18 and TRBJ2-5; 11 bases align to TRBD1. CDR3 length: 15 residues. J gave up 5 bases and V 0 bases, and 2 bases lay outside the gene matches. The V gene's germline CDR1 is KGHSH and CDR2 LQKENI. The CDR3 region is CASSPPDRGLETQYF. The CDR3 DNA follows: TGTGCCAGCTCACCACCGGACAGGGGGCTGGAGACCCAGTACTTC.

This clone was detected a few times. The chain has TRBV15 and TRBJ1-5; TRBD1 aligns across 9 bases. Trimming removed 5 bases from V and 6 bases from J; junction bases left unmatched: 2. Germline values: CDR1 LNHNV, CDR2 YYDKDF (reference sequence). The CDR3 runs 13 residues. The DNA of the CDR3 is TGTGCCACCAGCGGGACAGGGACTCAGCCCCAGCATTTT. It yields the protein CATSGTGTQPQHF.